The clone carrying this T cell receptor (beta chain) came up a few times. CDR1 MNHNS and CDR2 SASEGT come from the germline V gene. The V segment lost 10 bases and the J segment 5 bases; nucleotides outside the gene matches: 9. This CDR3 has 13 residues. TCRdb itself ran the PCR reads through MiXCR, one entry per CDR3 protein. Among around 12,000 distinct CDR3 sequences, just under 55% were seen once, and the ten largest hold less than 55%. The data were obtained in a study of tumor-infiltrating lymphocytes in oesophageal squamous cell carcinoma. The TCR originated in a female donor with esophageal squamous cell carcinoma. Sample: esophageal tumor tissue. The chain carries TRBV6-1 and TRBJ2-5; 8 bases agree with TRBD2. Written as DNA, the CDR3 is TGTGCCATCGAGCGGGAGAGGGGGGAGACCCAGTACTTC. Translating gives CAIERERGETQYF.